This is a list of T cell receptor beta chains from one sample in a study of T-cell reconstitution after alpha-beta-depleted transplantation in children. TCRdb independently ran MiXCR on the PCR reads; one entry per CDR3 protein. Of fewer than 1 million distinct CDR3 sequences listed, under 20% are singletons. Sequenced material: PBMCs, mostly from graft donor cells, taken 360 days after TCRalphabeta/CD19-depleted stem cell transplant. All receptors derive from a male patient aged 10 to 17 who had a stem cell transplant for acute lymphoblastic leukemia, so the T cells may come from the graft donor. Both conserved end residues are part of each CDR3. A D gene is named only where the DNA matches it firmly. Some rows have no size entry. The others give once, few or many, or a class for an expanded clone.

v_gene,d_gene,abundance,j_gene,CDR3aa,CDR3nt
TRBV5-1,NA,few,TRBJ1-1,CASSLNLLSGADTEAFF,TGCGCCAGCAGCTTGAATCTCTTGTCAGGGGCGGACACTGAAGCTTTCTTT
TRBV5-1,NA,once,TRBJ2-7,CASSSGLPAHYEQYF,TGCGCCAGCAGCTCAGGCCTTCCGGCTCACTACGAGCAGTACTTC
TRBV18,TRBD1,NA,TRBJ2-7,CASSPLRDSYEQYF,TGTGCCAGCTCACCTCTCCGGGACAGCTACGAGCAGTACTTC
TRBV6-5,NA,NA,TRBJ1-4,CASSYRASTNEKLFF,TGTGCCAGCAGCTACAGGGCCTCAACTAATGAAAAACTGTTTTTT
TRBV5-1,TRBD1,few,TRBJ2-5,CASSSETGGETQYF,TGCGCCAGCAGCTCAGAAACAGGGGGAGAGACCCAGTACTTC
TRBV21-1,NA,many,TRBJ2-4,CASSPLRLAKNIQYF,TGTGCCAGCAGCCCCCTCCGACTAGCCAAAAACATTCAGTACTTC
TRBV12-3/TRBV12-4,NA,many,TRBJ2-3,CASSADLPETDTQYF,TGTGCCAGCAGTGCTGACCTGCCAGAGACAGATACGCAGTATTTT
TRBV7-9,NA,few,TRBJ1-1,CASSPLYGMNTEAFF,TGTGCCAGCAGCCCCCTTTACGGTATGAACACTGAAGCTTTCTTT
TRBV13,TRBD1,few,TRBJ1-2,CASSLTGGRVYGYTF,TGTGCCAGCAGCCTTACAGGGGGCCGGGTTTATGGCTACACCTTC
TRBV27,NA,many,TRBJ2-7,CASSLGGRSYEQYF,TGTGCCAGCAGTTTAGGTGGACGGTCCTACGAGCAGTACTTC
TRBV7-3,TRBD2,NA,TRBJ2-1,CASSLPGGTLYNEQFF,TGTGCCAGCAGCTTACCGGGAGGTACCCTCTACAATGAGCAGTTCTTC
TRBV6-2/TRBV6-3,NA,few,TRBJ1-2,CASSYVWRASGYTF,TGTGCCAGCAGTTACGTGTGGAGGGCGTCGGGCTACACCTTC
TRBV27,TRBD1,NA,TRBJ2-7,CASWDRVTPYEQYF,TGTGCCAGCTGGGACAGGGTTACTCCCTACGAGCAGTACTTC
TRBV4-1,NA,NA,TRBJ2-1,CASSQSPQGNEQFF,TGCGCCAGCAGCCAATCCCCACAGGGCAATGAGCAGTTCTTC
TRBV4-1,NA,few,TRBJ2-4,CASSQLTESLGAKNIQYF,TGCGCCAGCAGCCAGCTAACGGAATCCCTGGGAGCCAAAAACATTCAGTACTTC
TRBV28,TRBD1,NA,TRBJ2-5,CASSSPGTGQETQYF,TGTGCCAGCAGTTCCCCCGGGACAGGGCAAGAGACCCAGTACTTC
TRBV29-1,TRBD2,many,TRBJ2-1,CSAVAGTSGSVEQFF,TGCAGCGCCGTAGCCGGGACTAGCGGGAGCGTTGAGCAGTTCTTC
TRBV19,NA,NA,TRBJ2-3,CASRPGVWADTQYF,TGTGCCAGTAGGCCAGGGGTTTGGGCAGATACGCAGTATTTT
TRBV5-5,TRBD1,NA,TRBJ2-7,CASSFPGQGVGNEQYF,TGTGCCAGCAGCTTTCCCGGACAGGGGGTAGGAAACGAGCAGTACTTC
TRBV19,NA,NA,TRBJ2-3,CASRVLSTDTQYF,TGTGCCAGCAGGGTATTAAGCACAGATACGCAGTATTTT
TRBV9,TRBD1,NA,TRBJ1-3,CASSRKGQGSSGNTIYF,TGTGCCAGCAGCCGAAAGGGACAGGGGAGCTCTGGAAACACCATATATTTT
TRBV20-1,NA,few,TRBJ2-3,CSARRLNTDTQYF,TGCAGTGCTAGGCGACTGAACACAGATACGCAGTATTTT
TRBV2,TRBD2,few,TRBJ2-3,CASSESLAGDHDGTDTQYF,TGTGCCAGCAGTGAAAGCCTAGCGGGAGATCATGACGGCACAGATACGCAGTATTTT
TRBV7-3,NA,few,TRBJ1-1,CASSFSGEWTEAFF,TGTGCCAGCAGCTTTTCCGGGGAATGGACTGAAGCTTTCTTT
TRBV19,NA,few,TRBJ2-1,CASTRTEQFF,TGTGCCAGTACGCGCACTGAGCAGTTCTTC
TRBV29-1,TRBD1,NA,TRBJ2-7,CSVEDGTVIDEQYF,TGCAGCGTTGAAGATGGGACAGTCATAGACGAGCAGTACTTC
TRBV6-1,NA,many,TRBJ2-1,CASSEFLEGRNEQFF,TGTGCCAGCAGTGAATTCCTAGAGGGCCGCAATGAGCAGTTCTTC
TRBV29-1,NA,NA,TRBJ2-7,CSVEGGDYEQYF,TGCAGCGTTGAAGGGGGGGACTACGAGCAGTACTTC
TRBV27,TRBD1,NA,TRBJ2-2,CASRDRVHTGELFF,TGTGCCAGCCGGGACAGGGTGCACACCGGGGAGCTGTTTTTT
TRBV2,NA,NA,TRBJ2-2,CASSSSGAGELFF,TGTGCCAGCAGCTCGTCGGGAGCCGGGGAGCTGTTTTTT
TRBV6-5,TRBD1,NA,TRBJ2-5,CASSWGTGERGETQYF,TGTGCCAGCAGTTGGGGGACAGGGGAACGGGGAGAGACCCAGTACTTC
TRBV12-3/TRBV12-4,NA,NA,TRBJ2-2,CASSLTGIGELFF,TGTGCCAGCAGTTTAACGGGGATCGGGGAGCTGTTTTTT
TRBV7-9,NA,NA,TRBJ1-2,CASSLAGFSPNYGYTF,TGTGCCAGCAGCTTAGCCGGGTTTTCCCCTAACTATGGCTACACCTTC
TRBV6-5,NA,NA,TRBJ2-1,CASSYRDRTYNEQFF,TGTGCCAGCAGTTACCGGGACCGCACCTACAATGAGCAGTTCTTC
TRBV7-9,NA,NA,TRBJ1-1,CASSPWGGGTEAFF,TGTGCCAGCAGCCCCTGGGGAGGAGGGACTGAAGCTTTCTTT
TRBV20-1,NA,once,TRBJ2-5,CSAGGGRKTQYF,TGCAGTGCAGGGGGGGGTCGGAAGACCCAGTACTTC
TRBV12-3/TRBV12-4,NA,NA,TRBJ2-3,CAIPAGRPDTQYF,TGTGCTATCCCGGCAGGACGCCCAGATACGCAGTATTTT
TRBV5-1,NA,few,TRBJ2-1,CASSLGSVDEQFF,TGCGCCAGCAGCTTGGGGTCAGTGGATGAGCAGTTCTTC
TRBV7-9,TRBD1,few,TRBJ1-1,CASSLAVGQGSTEAFF,TGTGCCAGCAGCTTAGCGGTAGGACAGGGGAGCACTGAAGCTTTCTTT